This T cell receptor (beta chain) was documented in a study of T cell repertoires in cytomegalovirus infection. Study-level information: Both a matching HLA type and CMV infection were indicated by public TCR beta signatures. Study-wide findings and caveats: Dominant in the ex vivo response were TCR beta clonotypes restricted by HLA-C and specific for CMV. Accumulated public TCR beta family frequency recognized individuals carrying CMV together with the relevant HLA.

The CDR3 consists of 15 residues. Trimming removed 5 bases from V and 0 bases from J, with 17 bases in between. From germline, CDR1 is DFQATT and CDR2 SNEGSKA (reference sequence). Each CDR3 protein gets one entry after TCRdb re-called the reads with MiXCR. The sample carries 200,000 to 250,000 distinct CDR3 sequences, about 39% recorded once. A note on this clonotype: Its antigen is undetermined.

The chain is built from TRBV20-1 and TRBJ2-7; D possibly matches TRBD1 or TRBD2 (5 bases each). The sample consisted of CD8+ T cells from cultured PBMCs, taken from culture after CMV antigen stimulation. This sequence originates from a human donor in good health (CMV status not recorded). Some clones in this sample may be carry-over from other donors' samples. This chain's CDR3 is CSAASGTGNSYEQYF. The DNA for the CDR3 is TGCAGTGCTGCCTCCGGGACGGGGAACTCCTACGAGCAGTACTTC.